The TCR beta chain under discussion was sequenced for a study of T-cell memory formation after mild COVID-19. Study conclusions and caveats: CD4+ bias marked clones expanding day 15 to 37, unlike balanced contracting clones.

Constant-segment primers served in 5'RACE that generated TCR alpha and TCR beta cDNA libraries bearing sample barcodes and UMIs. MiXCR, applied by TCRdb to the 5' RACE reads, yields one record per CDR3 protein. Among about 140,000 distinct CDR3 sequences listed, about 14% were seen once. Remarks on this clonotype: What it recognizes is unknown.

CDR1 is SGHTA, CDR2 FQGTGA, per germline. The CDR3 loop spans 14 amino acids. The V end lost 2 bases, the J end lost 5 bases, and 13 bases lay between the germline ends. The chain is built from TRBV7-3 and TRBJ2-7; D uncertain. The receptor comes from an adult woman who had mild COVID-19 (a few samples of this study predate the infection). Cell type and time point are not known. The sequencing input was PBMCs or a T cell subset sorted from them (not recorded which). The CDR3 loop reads CASSLPNISNEQYF. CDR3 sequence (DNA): TGTGCCAGCAGCTTACCCAATATAAGCAACGAGCAGTACTTC.